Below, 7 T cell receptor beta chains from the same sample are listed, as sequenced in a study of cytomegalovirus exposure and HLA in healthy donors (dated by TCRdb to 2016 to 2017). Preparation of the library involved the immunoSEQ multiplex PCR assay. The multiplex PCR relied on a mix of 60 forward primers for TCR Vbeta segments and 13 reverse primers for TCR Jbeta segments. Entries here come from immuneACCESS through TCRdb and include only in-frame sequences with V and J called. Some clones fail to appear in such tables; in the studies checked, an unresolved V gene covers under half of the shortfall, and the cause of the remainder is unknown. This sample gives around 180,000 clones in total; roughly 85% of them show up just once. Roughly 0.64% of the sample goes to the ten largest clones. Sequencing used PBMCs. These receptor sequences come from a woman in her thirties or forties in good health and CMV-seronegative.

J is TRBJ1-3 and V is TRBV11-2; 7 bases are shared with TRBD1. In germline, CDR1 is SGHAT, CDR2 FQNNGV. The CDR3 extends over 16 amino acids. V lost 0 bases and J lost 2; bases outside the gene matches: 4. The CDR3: CASSLDRDRAGNTIYF. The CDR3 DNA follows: TGTGCCAGCAGCTTAGATCGAGACAGGGCTGGAAACACCATATATTTT. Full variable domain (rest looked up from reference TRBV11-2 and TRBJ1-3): EAGVAQSPRYKIIEKRQSVAFWCNPISGHATLYWYQQILGQGPKLLIQFQNNGVVDDSQLPKDRFSAERLKGVDSTLKIQPAKLEDSAVYLCASSLDRDRAGNTIYFGEGSWLTVV.

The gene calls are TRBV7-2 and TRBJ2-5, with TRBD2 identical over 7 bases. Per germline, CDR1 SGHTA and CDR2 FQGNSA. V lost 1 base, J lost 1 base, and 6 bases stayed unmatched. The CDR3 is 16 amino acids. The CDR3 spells CASSLGPGGAQETQYF. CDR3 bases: TGTGCCAGCAGCTTAGGTCCGGGAGGAGCCCAAGAGACCCAGTACTTC.

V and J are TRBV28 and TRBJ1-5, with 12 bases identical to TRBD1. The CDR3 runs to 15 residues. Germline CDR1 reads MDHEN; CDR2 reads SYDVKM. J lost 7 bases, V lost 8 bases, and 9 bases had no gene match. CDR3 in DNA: TGTGCCAGCCCCCCGGGACAGGGGGCTTGGCAGCCCCAGCATTTT. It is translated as CASPPGQGAWQPQHF.

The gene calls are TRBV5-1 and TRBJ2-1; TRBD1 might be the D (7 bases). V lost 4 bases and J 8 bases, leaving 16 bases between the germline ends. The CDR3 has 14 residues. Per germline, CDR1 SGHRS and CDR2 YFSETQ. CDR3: CASSQGGSGYEQFF. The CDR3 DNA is TGCGCCAGCAGCCAGGGGGGTTCCGGTTATGAGCAGTTCTTC.

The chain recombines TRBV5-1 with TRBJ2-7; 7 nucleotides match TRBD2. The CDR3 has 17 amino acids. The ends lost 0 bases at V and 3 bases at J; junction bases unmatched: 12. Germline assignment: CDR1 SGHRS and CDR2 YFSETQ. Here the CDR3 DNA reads TGCGCCAGCAGCTTGGGACCCTCGGGGGAGGGAGTCTACGAGCAGTACTTC. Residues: CASSLGPSGEGVYEQYF.

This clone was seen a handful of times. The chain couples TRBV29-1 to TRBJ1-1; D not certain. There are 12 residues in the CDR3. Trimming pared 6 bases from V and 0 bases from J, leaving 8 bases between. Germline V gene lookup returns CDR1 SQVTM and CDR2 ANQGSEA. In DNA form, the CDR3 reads TGCAGCGTGCAGTTGGTGAACACTGAAGCTTTCTTT. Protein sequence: CSVQLVNTEAFF.

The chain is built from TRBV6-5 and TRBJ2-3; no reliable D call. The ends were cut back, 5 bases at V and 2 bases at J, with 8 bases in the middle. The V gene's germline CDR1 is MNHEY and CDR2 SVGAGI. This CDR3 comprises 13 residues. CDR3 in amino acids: CASSPLLTDTQYF. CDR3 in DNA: TGTGCCAGCAGTCCGTTACTCACAGATACGCAGTATTTT.